The 28 T cell receptor delta chains below were found in one sample sequenced in a study of gamma-delta T cells after stem cell transplantation. TCRdb re-called the RT-PCR reads through CATT. The sample shows some 1,500 delta-chain clones, about 5% of them seen only once. Sequenced: gamma-delta T cells. These receptors came from a human donor. It is not recorded whose cells these are; they may come from a transplant donor.

This clone is judged medium-sized. Other DNA sequences of this sample code for an identical CDR3. The chain employs TRDV1 and TRDJ1; 7 bases are shared with TRDD3. This CDR3 spans 16 amino acids. The V gene's germline CDR1 is TSWWSYY and CDR2 QGS. The V and J ends lost 7 bases and 0 bases, in that order; junction bases with no gene match: 11. The CDR3 nucleotides read TGTGCTCTTGAGAAAAACCGGGGGGATCACACCGATAAACTCATCTTT. Protein: CALEKNRGDHTDKLIF.

With respect to this clone: A far more abundant clone sits one base away, making this likely a read error. This sample includes further DNA sequences coding for the same CDR3. J is TRDJ1 and V is TRAV29/DV5; tentatively, D is TRDD2 (6 bases). Germline V gene sequence: CDR1 NSMFDY, CDR2 ISSIKDK. The CDR3 has 17 amino acids. This chain's CDR3 is CAASAVLPSLGTDKLIF. For the CDR3, the DNA is TGTGCAGCGAGCGCAGTCCTACCGTCCTTGGGGACCGATAAACTCATCTTT.

Worth noting for this clone: A far larger clone is a single base away, which makes a read error likely. In the same sample, other DNA sequences code for this CDR3. Here the CDR3 DNA reads TGTGCCTGTGACACCGTAGGGATCGAAACCGACAAACTCATCTTT. It translates to CACDTVGIETDKLIF. The chain employs TRDV2 and TRDJ1, with D tentatively TRDD3 (5 bases). The length of the CDR3 is 15 residues. Germline V gives CDR1 GEAIGNYY, CDR2 EKD.

This clone is classed as hyperexpanded. Other nucleotide sequences from this sample produce the same CDR3. The J gene is TRDJ3, the V gene TRDV2, with 8 nucleotides matching TRDD3. The junction had 12 bases not matched to a gene; V was cut back by 0 bases and J by 0 bases. Germline CDR1 is GEAIGNYY and CDR2 is EKD. CDR3 length equals 21 residues. In DNA, the CDR3 is TGTGCCTGTGACACCGTCGGCTTACTGGGGGTGAACTCCTGGGACACCCGACAGATGTTTTTC. It codes for CACDTVGLLGVNSWDTRQMFF.

This clone is medium-sized by share. The rearrangement links TRDV1 to TRDJ1, with D possibly being TRDD2 (5 bases). Trimming took 4 bases from V and 0 from J, leaving 21 bases between them. Germline V gene data show CDR1 as TSWWSYY and CDR2 as QGS. CDR3 length: 18 residues. CDR3 sequence (DNA): TGTGCTCTTGGGGTTTTCTACTCGCTCGCCTTCAACACCGATAAACTCATCTTT. It is translated as CALGVFYSLAFNTDKLIF.

This clone counts as large. J is TRDJ1 and V is TRDV1, with a possible D match to TRDD3 (5 bases). Looked up from germline, CDR1 is TSWWSYY and CDR2 is QGS. Trimming cost V 3 bases and J 0 bases, with 11 bases left between them. This CDR3 has 15 residues. The CDR3 spells CALGEWGLYTDKLIF. In nucleotides, the CDR3 is TGTGCTCTTGGGGAGTGGGGACTGTACACCGATAAACTCATCTTT.

This clone was detected a few times. A read error is likely here: a far larger clone is one base away. The chain combines TRDV2 with TRDJ1, with 13 bases fitting TRDD3. J was trimmed by 3 bases and V by 0 bases; bases with no gene match: 15. CDR1 is GEAIGNYY and CDR2 is EKD in the germline V gene. The CDR3 has 20 residues. CDR3 nucleotides: TGTGCCTGTGACACCGTGGGACTGGGGGATACGGAAAAGGGAGCCGATAAACTCATCTTT. As protein: CACDTVGLGDTEKGADKLIF.

CDR3: CAASRNPLRGGGPPYTDKLIF. The DNA for the CDR3 is TGTGCAGCAAGCCGTAATCCCCTACGGGGTGGGGGACCTCCCTACACCGATAAACTCATCTTT. The chain employs TRAV29/DV5 and TRDJ1; 7 bases match TRDD3. The J segment lost 0 bases and the V segment lost 1 base, leaving 24 bases of the junction unmatched. Germline V lookup: CDR1 NSMFDY, CDR2 ISSIKDK. The length of the CDR3 is 21 residues.

The rearrangement uses TRDV2 and TRDJ3; 9 bases match TRDD3. The CDR3 spans 19 residues. Per germline, CDR1 GEAIGNYY and CDR2 EKD. The ends lost 2 bases at V and 0 bases at J; junction bases unmatched: 7. For the CDR3, the DNA is TGTGCCTGTGACATCTTACTGGGGGACCTCTCCTGGGACACCCGACAGATGTTTTTC. Encoded protein: CACDILLGDLSWDTRQMFF.

Remarks on this clone: For this DNA, TCRdb reports the protein of a much larger clone, which diverges at residue 4, most likely from a read error; the protein presented here is translated directly from the DNA. This same CDR3 is encoded by further DNA sequences in the sample. CDR3 nucleotides: TGTGCCTGTGGCCCGGTACTAGGGGTGGAGGAATACACCGATAAACTCATCTTT. Translated, it gives CACGPVLGVEEYTDKLIF. The chain carries TRDV2 and TRDJ1, with unresolved D. Trimming pared 5 bases from V and 0 bases from J, leaving 24 bases between. Germline V gives CDR1 GEAIGNYY, CDR2 EKD. The CDR3 is 18 residues long.

This clone was counted only a few times. A far larger clone is one nucleotide away, so this likely arose from a read error. This specimen includes other DNA sequences encoding the same CDR3. The chain joins TRAV29/DV5 to TRDJ2; TRDD3 matches 9 bases. The CDR3 totals 20 residues. Germline V CDR1 and CDR2: NSMFDY, ISSIKDK. The V and J ends lost 3 bases and 5 bases, in that order; junction bases with no gene match: 23. The CDR3 coding sequence is TGTGCAGCAACACTGGGGCTCCTGACGACCTGGGGGATGTTAACAGCACAACTCTTCTTT. This encodes CAATLGLLTTWGMLTAQLFF.

With regard to this clone: A much larger clone sits a single nucleotide away, making a read error possible. This CDR3 is also generated by other DNA sequences in the sample. The gene calls are TRAV29/DV5 and TRDJ1; 8 bases fit TRDD3. Per the germline V gene, CDR1 is NSMFDY and CDR2 is ISSIKDK. The CDR3 is made up of 17 amino acids. Here the CDR3 reads CAASSLHRRGYTDKLIF. In DNA, the CDR3 is TGTGCAGCAAGCTCCCTTCACCGTAGGGGATACACCGATAAACTCATTTTT.

In regard to this clone: A far larger clone is just one base off, so this is likely a read error. Other DNA sequences from this sample encode an identical CDR3 as well. This chain joins TRDV2 and TRDJ1, with D possibly being TRDD3 (8 bases). The CDR3 length is 21 residues. Germline V CDR1 and CDR2: GEAIGNYY, EKD. The CDR3 coding sequence is TGTGCCTGTGACACCGGCCTTCCTCGCGGGGATACCGTAAAGTACACCGATAAACTCATCTTC. Its translation is CACDTGLPRGDTVKYTDKLIF.

This clone appeared a few times. This likely traces to a read error, being one base from a far larger clone. The gene calls are TRDV2 and TRDJ3, with 8 bases identical to TRDD3. The CDR3 contains 21 residues. Germline CDR1 is GEAIGNYY and CDR2 is EKD. CDR3: CARDTVGLLGVNSWDTRQMFF. CDR3 nucleotides: TGTGCCCGTGACACCGTCGGCTTACTGGGGGTGAACTCCTGGGACACCCGACAGATGTTTTTC.

This clone was counted only a few times. One junction end does not reproduce the germline sequence, and a read error may be involved. The J gene is TRDJ1, the V gene TRDV1; D is uncertain. The CDR3 is made up of 15 amino acids. Germline CDR1 and CDR2: TSWWSYY and QGS. CDR3 DNA: TGTGCTCTTGGGGAAGTCCCGGCGCACACCGACAAACTCATCTTT. It codes for CALGEVPAHTDKLIF.

A remark on this clone: The protein given by TCRdb reflects a much larger clone and differs at residue 9 from this DNA's translation, likely from a read error; the protein shown is the DNA's translation. The chain combines TRDV2 with TRDJ1; 7 bases are a match to TRDD3. The germline V gene has CDR1 GEAIGNYY and CDR2 EKD. With 2 bases clipped from V and 0 bases from J, the junction kept 14 bases outside the gene matches. CDR3 length: 18 residues. The DNA for the CDR3 is TGTGCCTGTGACAGTGTACTGGGGTACCAAGGGTACACCGATAAACTCATCTTT. Translation: CACDSVLGYQGYTDKLIF.

This clone was detected only a few times. Being one base from a much bigger clone, this may be a read error. The chain recombines TRDV1 with TRDJ1; D is unclear. The CDR3 totals 16 residues. Per germline, CDR1 TSWWSYY and CDR2 QGS. The DNA for the CDR3 is TGTGCTCTTGGGGAAGTTGGAGCGTTGCCCGCATATAAACACATCTTT. Amino acid sequence: CALGEVGALPAYKHIF.

A word on this clone: The amino acid sequence in TCRdb belongs to a much larger clone and departs from this DNA's translation at residue 7, likely a sequencing read error; the sequence shown is translated from the DNA. The CDR3: CACDTVRGGYGSTDKLIF. CDR3 coding DNA: TGTGCCTGTGACACTGTACGCGGGGGATACGGGTCCACCGATAAACTCATCTTT. The rearrangement joins TRDV2 to TRDJ1, with 10 bases matching TRDD3. With 1 base clipped from V and 1 base from J, the junction kept 11 bases outside the gene matches. The CDR3 totals 18 residues. Germline V lookup: CDR1 GEAIGNYY, CDR2 EKD.

This clone ranks as large (0.1 to 1%). The genes are TRAV29/DV5 and TRDJ1; 12 bases match TRDD3. V trimming: 3 bases; J trimming: 8 bases; junction bases outside the gene matches: 20. Germline lookup yields CDR1 NSMFDY and CDR2 ISSIKDK. The CDR3 is 18 residues long. CDR3 residues: CAATSQLPTGGYLRKLIF. In nucleotides, the CDR3 is TGTGCAGCAACCAGCCAACTTCCTACTGGGGGATACCTCCGAAAACTCATCTTT. Combining the CDR3 with reference TRAV29/DV5 and TRDJ1 gives the whole variable domain DQQVKQNSPSLSVQEGRISILNCDYTNSMFDYFLWYKKYPAEGPTFLISISSIKDKNEDGRFTVFLNKSAKHLSLHIVPSQPGDSAVYFCAATSQLPTGGYLRKLIFGKGTRVTVEP.

Concerning this clone itself: It is likely a read error: a sequence one base away is far more abundant. J is TRDJ1 and V is TRDV2, with 9 nucleotides matching TRDD3. This CDR3 contains 24 residues. Germline V gene sequence: CDR1 GEAIGNYY, CDR2 EKD. Trimming cost V 4 bases and J 0 bases; bases outside gene matches: 32. CDR3 bases: TGTGCCTGTGATATATTAACTGGGGGAGATCGCGGCGGCGGATATCCAACGTACACCGATAAACTCATCTTT. Encoded protein: CACDILTGGDRGGGYPTYTDKLIF.

In its sample, this clone was seen a few times. The likely explanation is a read error, given a far larger clone one base away. This rearrangement joins TRDV2 to TRDJ1, with TRDD3 identical over 7 bases. This CDR3 contains 21 residues. The germline CDR1 and CDR2 sequences are GEAIGNYY and EKD. This chain's CDR3 is CACVTVDPLGGGPPYTDKLIF. CDR3 sequence (DNA): TGTGCCTGTGTCACCGTGGATCCCCTTGGTGGGGGACCTCCCTACACCGATAAACTCATCTTT.

This clone has more than one count but fewer than ten. A read error is the likely source, as a far larger clone sits one nucleotide away. The chain employs TRDV2 and TRDJ3; 9 nucleotides agree with TRDD3. Germline CDR1 and CDR2: GEAIGNYY and EKD. The CDR3 covers 23 residues. V lost 0 bases and J lost 2; bases outside the gene matches: 19. CDR3 nucleotide sequence: TGTGCCTGTGACACCGGGGTACTTGGGGATACGGAAACGAGCCCCTGGGACACCCGACAGATGTTTTTC. The encoded protein is CACDTGVLGDTETSPWDTRQMFF.

This clone was counted between two and nine times. A far larger clone is just one base off, so this is likely a read error. The sample holds other DNA sequences that translate to the same CDR3. This chain joins TRDV2 and TRDJ3; the match to TRDD3 covers 8 bases. The CDR3 covers 21 residues. The germline gives CDR1 GEAIGNYY, CDR2 EKD. The CDR3 loop reads CACDTVGLLGVNSWDTRQMFF. Written as DNA, the CDR3 is TGTGCCTGTGACACCGTCGGCTTACTGGGGGTGAACTCCTGGGACACCCGGCAGATGTTTTTC.

In this sample, this clone is large. The chain combines TRAV29/DV5 with TRDJ1; 9 bases agree with TRDD3. The CDR3 is 20 amino acids. The germline gives CDR1 NSMFDY, CDR2 ISSIKDK. J was trimmed by 0 bases and V by 2 bases; bases with no gene match: 20. CDR3: CAARRNTGGPNPDYTDKLIF. CDR3 DNA: TGTGCAGCAAGACGAAACACTGGGGGACCCAACCCTGACTACACCGATAAACTCATCTTT. Variable domain in full (rest from reference TRAV29/DV5 and TRDJ1): DQQVKQNSPSLSVQEGRISILNCDYTNSMFDYFLWYKKYPAEGPTFLISISSIKDKNEDGRFTVFLNKSAKHLSLHIVPSQPGDSAVYFCAARRNTGGPNPDYTDKLIFGKGTRVTVEP.

With respect to this clone: A much more abundant neighbour one base away suggests this may be a read error. The chain carries TRDV1 and TRDJ1; 8 positions agree with TRDD3. V lost 1 base, J lost 5 bases, and 9 bases stayed unmatched. The germline V gene has CDR1 TSWWSYY and CDR2 QGS. The CDR3 consists of 16 residues. The CDR3 here is CALGEPAKGYADKLIF. Here the CDR3 DNA reads TGTGCTCTTGGGGAACCCGCCAAGGGATACGCGGATAAACTCATCTTT.

Worth noting for this clone: This DNA's translation and the protein TCRdb lists, from a much larger clone, do not match at residue 6, likely due to a read error; the protein shown is translated from the DNA. This chain connects TRDV2 to TRDJ1; 13 bases map to TRDD3. The CDR3 is 20 amino acids. V lost 0 bases and J lost 2; bases outside the gene matches: 14. The germline CDR1 and CDR2 sequences are GEAIGNYY and EKD. The CDR3 here is CACDTAGLGDTEKGTDKLIF. The CDR3 DNA sequence: TGTGCCTGTGACACCGCGGGACTGGGGGATACGGAAAAGGGAACCGATAAACTCATCTTT.

This clone qualifies as large. This chain joins TRDV1 and TRDJ1, with unresolved D. The CDR3 runs to 20 residues. V was pared by 2 bases and J by 4 bases, with 29 bases between. Germline loops: CDR1 TSWWSYY, CDR2 QGS. This chain's CDR3 is CALGEATGTMMWEISDKLIF. As DNA, the CDR3 is TGTGCTCTTGGGGAAGCCACAGGAACTATGATGTGGGAGATAAGCGATAAACTCATCTTT.

This clone was observed a handful of times. This likely reflects a read error, since a far larger clone is one base away. The chain is built from TRDV2 and TRDJ3, with TRDD3 matching over 9 bases. In germline, CDR1 is GEAIGNYY, CDR2 EKD. The CDR3 runs to 23 residues. In nucleotides, the CDR3 is TGTGCCTGTGACACCGGGGTACTTGGGGATACGGAAACGAGCTCCTGCGACACCCGACAGATGTTTTTC. Amino acids: CACDTGVLGDTETSSCDTRQMFF.